This T cell receptor (delta chain) comes out of a study of gamma-delta T cells after stem cell transplantation. TCRdb called clones from the RT-PCR reads again using CATT. This sample carries 15,000 to 17,000 delta-chain clones, roughly 9% of them seen once, and the ten largest clones take less than 80%. From germline, CDR1 is GEAIGNYY and CDR2 EKD. The CDR3 contains 18 residues. As to this clone: An end of the junction does not agree with germline; a read error may underlie this.

Sequencing input: gamma-delta T cells. The sequence derives from a human donor. It is not recorded whose cells these are; they may come from a transplant donor. The chain couples TRDV2 to TRDJ1; 9 bases align to TRDD3. CDR3 protein: CACDTWGGRGDTTDKLIF. The CDR3 coding sequence is TGCGCCTGTGACACTTGGGGCGGACGGGGGGATACCACCGATAAACTCATCTTT.